The 14 T cell receptor beta chains listed next were all sequenced from one sample in a study of blood T cell repertoires in COVID-19. Some clones are missing from TCRdb's copy, which holds only in-frame ones; the method was immunoSEQ multiplex PCR. Found here are approximately 350,000 clones, 75% to 90% of them singletons; the top ten hold about 7.1%. The specimen was peripheral blood. These receptors originate from a woman aged 55-69 years with COVID-19, enrolled during active disease.

The V call is TRBV4-1, the J call TRBJ1-3; D possibly corresponds to TRBD1 (6 bases). The CDR3 sequence is 17 residues long. Trimming took off 3 bases at V and 4 bases at J, with 19 bases between the two ends. The germline gives CDR1 MGHRA, CDR2 YSYEKL. CDR3 region: CASSHGIGGQRGNTIYF. The CDR3 DNA follows: TGCGCCAGCAGCCATGGGATTGGGGGACAAAGGGGAAACACCATATATTTT.

The sample holds one count of this clone. This rearrangement joins TRBV29-1 to TRBJ1-1, with D possibly matching TRBD1 (5 bases). Germline lookup yields CDR1 SQVTM and CDR2 ANQGSEA. The V gene lost 1 base and the J gene lost 3 bases, with 12 bases spanning the gap. CDR3 length: 14 amino acids. The CDR3 DNA sequence: TGCAGCGTTGAAGGGTGGGGCACGGACACTGAAGCTTTCTTT. Its translation: CSVEGWGTDTEAFF.

The CDR3, as DNA: TGTGCCAGCAGCGTAGAGCGGGGGATGAACACTGAAGCTTTCTTT. It translates to CASSVERGMNTEAFF. The chain has TRBV9 and TRBJ1-1; tentative D call: TRBD1 (5 bases). The CDR3 spans 15 residues. The germline CDR1 and CDR2 sequences are SGDLS and YYNGEE. V was trimmed by 0 bases and J by 0 bases, leaving 9 bases between them.

The chain couples TRBV3-1 (or the pseudogene TRBV3-2) to TRBJ2-7; 9 bases align to TRBD1. The CDR3 consists of 19 residues. J lost 2 bases, V lost 9 bases, and 23 bases had no gene match. Germline V gives CDR1 LGHDT, CDR2 YNNKEL (reference sequence). The CDR3 reads CARTPRVRETGGPPYEQYF. CDR3 in DNA: TGTGCCAGGACCCCCAGGGTTCGGGAGACAGGGGGGCCACCCTACGAGCAGTACTTC.

The V call is TRBV7-2, the J call TRBJ2-3; tentatively, D is TRBD2 (5 bases). The V and J ends lost 5 bases and 1 base respectively, with 22 bases between them. The germline CDR1 and CDR2 sequences are SGHTA and FQGNSA. This CDR3 comprises 18 residues. This CDR3 reads CASSPRLGLLLGTDTQYF. In DNA form, the CDR3 reads TGTGCCAGCAGCCCCAGGCTAGGACTCCTCCTAGGCACAGATACGCAGTATTTT.

This rearrangement joins TRBV7-9 to TRBJ1-2, with 8 bases aligning to TRBD1. The CDR3 runs 18 residues. The junction had 13 bases not matched to a gene; V was cut back by 3 bases and J by 1 base. Germline loops: CDR1 SEHNR, CDR2 FQNEAQ (reference sequence). The CDR3 region has the DNA TGTGCCAGCAGCTTCAGTGATCAGGGGGCAAGGGGTAACTATGGCTACACCTTC. It encodes CASSFSDQGARGNYGYTF.

This clone showed up just a few times. This rearrangement joins TRBV5-1 to TRBJ1-5; a possible D gene is TRBD1 (5 bases). Germline assignment: CDR1 SGHRS and CDR2 YFSETQ. This CDR3 has 14 amino acids. V lost 4 bases and J 2 bases, leaving 10 bases between the germline ends. CDR3 sequence: CASSPGGGNQPQHF. The CDR3 DNA sequence: TGCGCCAGCAGCCCGGGAGGGGGCAATCAGCCCCAGCATTTT.

The genes are TRBV2 and TRBJ1-3; D gene uncertain. Germline loops: CDR1 SNHLY, CDR2 FYNNEI. The CDR3 totals 16 residues. V dropped 5 bases and J dropped 1 base, with 15 bases sitting between them. CDR3 DNA: TGTGCCAGCAGTCCAAATAACCCCCGGTCTGGAAACACCATATATTTT. This codes for CASSPNNPRSGNTIYF.

V is TRBV27 and J is TRBJ1-1, with D perhaps matching TRBD1 (6 bases). Trimming shortened V by 3 bases and J by 2 bases, and 7 bases separated the two germline ends. The CDR3 has 13 amino acids. Germline V gene sequence: CDR1 MNHEY, CDR2 SMNVEV (reference sequence). CDR3 protein: CASSLDRNTEAFF. In nucleotides, the CDR3 is TGTGCCAGCAGTTTGGACAGAAACACTGAAGCTTTCTTT.

This clone was counted only a few times. The chain couples TRBV5-4 to TRBJ1-3; unclear D gene. The V gene's germline CDR1 is SGHNT and CDR2 YYREEE (reference sequence). Deletions cut 3 bases from V and 1 base from J, with 8 bases between. The CDR3 length is 14 residues. In DNA form, the CDR3 reads TGTGCCAGCAGCTCAACATGGTCTGGAAACACCATATATTTT. It is translated as CASSSTWSGNTIYF.

The CDR3 DNA follows: TGTGCCAGCAGCTTAGAGGGTCGGGCAGGGAAAGAGACCCAGTACTTC. This gives the protein CASSLEGRAGKETQYF. V and J are TRBV11-1 and TRBJ2-5; D is possibly TRBD1 (5 bases). The V gene lost 1 base and the J gene lost 3 bases, with 15 bases spanning the gap. The CDR3 loop spans 16 amino acids. The germline gives CDR1 SGHAT, CDR2 FQDESV (reference sequence).

The chain uses TRBV7-9 and TRBJ2-3; D is possibly TRBD2 (6 bases). The CDR3 consists of 12 residues. Germline-derived CDR1 and CDR2 are SEHNR and FQNEAQ (reference sequence). V lost 8 bases and J lost 3, with 9 bases in between. CDR3 protein: CASGGGTDTQYF. The CDR3 DNA is TGTGCCAGCGGTGGGGGGACAGATACGCAGTATTTT. Together with reference TRBV7-9 and TRBJ2-3, the CDR3 gives the full variable domain: DTGVSQNPRHKITKRGQNVTFRCDPISEHNRLYWYRQTLGQGPEFLTYFQNEAQLEKSRLLSDRFSAERPKGSFSTLEIQRTEQGDSAMYLCASGGGTDTQYFGPGTRLTVL.

A single count supports this clone. The rearrangement joins TRBV12-3 or TRBV12-4 to TRBJ1-1; 8 bases agree with TRBD1. Trimming cost V 3 bases and J 7 bases; bases outside gene matches: 4. CDR3 length equals 13 residues. The CDR3 region is CASSFGQGDEAFF. CDR3 bases: TGTGCCAGCAGTTTCGGACAGGGCGATGAAGCTTTCTTT.

This rearrangement joins TRBV6-5 to TRBJ1-3; no definite D call. Germline-derived CDR1 and CDR2 are MNHEY and SVGAGI. The CDR3 has 15 amino acids. Trimming stripped 8 bases from V and 4 bases from J, with 18 bases between. The CDR3 DNA follows: TGTGCCAGCCCTGGTGACCGGGTCCGAGGAAACACCATATATTTT. Translated, it gives CASPGDRVRGNTIYF.